Sequencing of this TCR beta chain was carried out in a study of T-cell reconstitution after alpha-beta-depleted transplantation in children. The study, taken as a whole, reports: Newly produced T cells mostly accounted for T-cell counts and diversity one year post-transplant. Surviving thymic progenitors and recipient T cells were the source of high TCRbeta diversity at day 60 in some patients. Reported findings indicate that, about two months after transplant, alpha-beta T cells came from several hundred expanded clones, which were derived from non-depleted graft cells.

The library targeted TCRbeta and was prepared with unique molecular identifiers. Each CDR3 protein gets one entry after TCRdb re-called the PCR reads with MiXCR. The table includes approximately 250,000 distinct CDR3 sequences, around 25% detected once. A word on this clonotype: Its antigen is not known.

This CDR3 has 15 residues. Germline CDR1 is SGHRS and CDR2 is YFSETQ. V was pared by 2 bases and J by 2 bases, with 12 bases between. The sequencing here drew on PBMCs, taken before TCRalphabeta/CD19-depleted stem cell transplant. This sequence originates from a girl aged 2 to 10 with Fanconi anemia, due to receive a stem cell transplant. The J gene is TRBJ2-3, the V gene TRBV5-1, with D hard to call. The CDR3: CASSFSWRNTDTQYF. CDR3 DNA: TGCGCCAGCAGCTTTAGCTGGAGAAACACAGATACGCAGTATTTT.